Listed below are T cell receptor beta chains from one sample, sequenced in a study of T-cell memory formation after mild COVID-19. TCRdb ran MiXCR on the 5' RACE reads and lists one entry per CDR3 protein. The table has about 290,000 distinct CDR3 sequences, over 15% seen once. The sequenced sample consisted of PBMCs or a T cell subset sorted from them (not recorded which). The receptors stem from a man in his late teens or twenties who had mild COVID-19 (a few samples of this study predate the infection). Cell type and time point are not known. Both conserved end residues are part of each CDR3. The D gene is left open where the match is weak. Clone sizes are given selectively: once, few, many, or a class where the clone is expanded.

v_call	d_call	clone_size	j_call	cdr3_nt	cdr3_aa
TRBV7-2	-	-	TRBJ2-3	TGTGCCAGCAGCTTAGTCCGGCTGAGCACAGATACGCAGTATTTT	CASSLVRLSTDTQYF
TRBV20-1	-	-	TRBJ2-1	TGCAGTGCTTTGCACCCGAGCTCCTACAATGAGCAGTTCTTC	CSALHPSSYNEQFF
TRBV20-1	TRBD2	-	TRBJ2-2	TGCAGTGCTCGGGTACAACAGGGAACTAGCGGGAGGTACACCGGGGAGCTGTTTTTT	CSARVQQGTSGRYTGELFF
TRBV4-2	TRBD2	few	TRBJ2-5	TGTGCCAGCAGCCAAGTTGGCGGGGGGCGCCAAGAGACCCAGTACTTC	CASSQVGGGRQETQYF
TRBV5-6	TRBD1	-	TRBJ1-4	TGTGCCAGCAGCTCACCCGGGACAGGGTCTGAAAAACTGTTTTTT	CASSSPGTGSEKLFF
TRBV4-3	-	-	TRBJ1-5	TGCGCCAGCAGCCCTAGAGACGGCCCGAAGAGCAATCAGCCCCAGCATTTT	CASSPRDGPKSNQPQHF
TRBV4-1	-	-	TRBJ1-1	TGCGCCAGCAGCCGAAATCTGAACACTGAAGCTTTCTTT	CASSRNLNTEAFF
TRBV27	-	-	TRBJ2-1	TGTGCCAGCAGTTCCCGCTGGGGAAGCTCCTACAATGAGCAGTTCTTC	CASSSRWGSSYNEQFF
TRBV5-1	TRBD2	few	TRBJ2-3	TGCGCCAGCAGCTCCGGGGCTAGCGGCACATTAGATACGCAGTATTTT	CASSSGASGTLDTQYF
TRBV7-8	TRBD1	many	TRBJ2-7	TGTGCCAGCAGCTCCCAGGGGGCGGGGTCCGAGCAGTACTTC	CASSSQGAGSEQYF
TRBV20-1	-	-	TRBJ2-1	TGCAGTGCTAGAACCAGGGTCGGGTACAATGAGCAGTTCTTC	CSARTRVGYNEQFF
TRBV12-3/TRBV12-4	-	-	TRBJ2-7	TGTGCCAGCAGTTTAACAGGGAACGAGCAGTACTTC	CASSLTGNEQYF
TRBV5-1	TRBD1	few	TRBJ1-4	TGCGCCAGCCGGGCACAGGGGAATGAAAAACTGTTTTTT	CASRAQGNEKLFF
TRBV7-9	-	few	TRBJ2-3	TGTGCCAGCAGCTCACTGGGGGGGCATGTTTCCCCAGATACGCAGTATTTT	CASSSLGGHVSPDTQYF
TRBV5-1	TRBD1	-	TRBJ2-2	TGCGCCAGCAGCGCCCGGACAGGGGGCGCCGGGGAGCTGTTTTTT	CASSARTGGAGELFF
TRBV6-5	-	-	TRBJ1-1	TGTGCCAGCAGTTTAGGAGGGGGGAAGAACACTGAAGCTTTCTTT	CASSLGGGKNTEAFF